The rows below give T cell receptor beta chains drawn from one sample of a study of T cells in Graves' hyperthyroidism and ophthalmopathy. In TCRdb, the multiplex PCR reads were re-called with MiXCR into one record per CDR3 protein. The sample includes roughly 560,000 distinct CDR3 sequences, about 15% of them seen just once. Material: blood. These receptor sequences come from a woman aged 40 to 50 with Graves' ophthalmopathy. CDR3s include the opening cysteine and the closing phenylalanine or tryptophan. The order of the fields is J gene, V gene, clone size, D gene, CDR3 length, CDR3 DNA, CDR3 protein. D genes are given only for firm matches. Where a row states a size, it is once, few, many or the class of an expanded clone; other rows omit it.

TRBJ2-7	TRBV11-2	many	TRBD2	14	TGTGCCAGCAGCTTCGGGGGGAACTCCTACGAGCAGTACTTC	CASSFGGNSYEQYF
TRBJ2-7	TRBV11-2	many	NA	16	TGTGCCAGCAGCTTAATCTCGGGTTCGAAGGCCTACGAGCAGTACTTC	CASSLISGSKAYEQYF
TRBJ2-5	TRBV18	few	TRBD2	16	TGTGCCAGCTCACCTCCGGGACTAGCATTTGGAGAGACCCAGTACTTC	CASSPPGLAFGETQYF
TRBJ2-7	TRBV5-5	many	TRBD2	15	TGTGCCAGCAGCTTGTGGACTAGCGGTGCCTACGAGCAGTACTTC	CASSLWTSGAYEQYF
TRBJ2-2	TRBV12-3/TRBV12-4	many	NA	16	TGTGCCAGCAGTCGCGCTTTGGGAGGGAACACCGGGGAGCTGTTTTTT	CASSRALGGNTGELFF
TRBJ2-7	TRBV30	NA	NA	12	TGTGCCTGGAGTGTCGTATGGTACGAGCAGTACTTC	CAWSVVWYEQYF
TRBJ1-1	TRBV29-1	NA	NA	12	TGCAGCGTTGAAGACCTGAACACTGAAGCTTTCTTT	CSVEDLNTEAFF
TRBJ2-7	TRBV27	many	NA	14	TGTGCCAGCAGTTTAAGGCTAGGCCCCTACGAGCAGTACTTC	CASSLRLGPYEQYF
TRBJ2-7	TRBV3-1	NA	NA	13	TGTGCCAGCAGCTCTCGGACAACCTACGAGCAGTACTTC	CASSSRTTYEQYF
TRBJ1-1	TRBV6-5	few	TRBD1	13	TGTGCCAGCAGTTCTGGACAGGGGAGAAGAGCTTTCTTT	CASSSGQGRRAFF
TRBJ2-7	TRBV28	many	NA	18	TGTGCCAGCAGTTCGGAGACGGTATATCCCGGGTGGGGATACGAGCAGTACTTC	CASSSETVYPGWGYEQYF
TRBJ2-7	TRBV2	many	NA	14	TGTGCCAGCAGCGCATCTACAGGGTACAACGAGCAGTACTTC	CASSASTGYNEQYF
TRBJ2-5	TRBV6-1	few	NA	14	TGTGCCAGCGGAGAGGACAGATCCGTTGAGACCCAGTACTTC	CASGEDRSVETQYF
TRBJ1-5	TRBV12-3/TRBV12-4	NA	NA	14	TGTGCCAGCAGTTTCCCTGGACTCAATCAGCCCCAGCATTTT	CASSFPGLNQPQHF
TRBJ2-1	TRBV20-1	many	TRBD2	15	TGCAGTGCTAAGGTGGGCGGGAGGAGACACAATGAGCAGTTCTTC	CSAKVGGRRHNEQFF
TRBJ2-3	TRBV30	NA	NA	16	TGTGCCTGGAGGGGAGAGCGCACTCCGAGCACAGATACGCAGTATTTT	CAWRGERTPSTDTQYF
TRBJ2-7	TRBV28	many	NA	15	TGTGCCAGCAGCCCCCCCCGGGGACCTTCCTACGAGCAGTACTTC	CASSPPRGPSYEQYF
TRBJ1-2	TRBV20-1	many	NA	13	TGCAGTGCTAGACCTCCACTCAACTATGGCTACACCTTC	CSARPPLNYGYTF
TRBJ2-2	TRBV6-1	many	NA	17	TGTGCCAGCAGTGATCCGGGACATCCTACGAACACCGGGGAGCTGTTTTTT	CASSDPGHPTNTGELFF
TRBJ2-7	TRBV5-1	NA	NA	15	TGCGCCAGCAGCTTGGGGACGCAGAGATTCGACGAGCAGTACTTC	CASSLGTQRFDEQYF
TRBJ2-5	TRBV28	many	NA	14	TGTGCCAGCAGCCGGAGTCAGGGAGAAGAGACCCAGTACTTC	CASSRSQGEETQYF
TRBJ1-2	TRBV5-5	many	TRBD1	14	TGTGCCAGCAGCTGGGGACAGGGGGCAAGAGGCTACACCTTC	CASSWGQGARGYTF
TRBJ2-2	TRBV9	many	TRBD2	19	TGTGCCAGCAGCTTACCCGGCGGGACTAGCGGGAGCCACACCGGGGAGCTGTTTTTT	CASSLPGGTSGSHTGELFF
TRBJ1-1	TRBV7-9	many	TRBD1	16	TGTGCCAGCAGCCGCCGAAAGACAGGGGCGGACACTGAAGCTTTCTTT	CASSRRKTGADTEAFF
TRBJ1-5	TRBV19	few	NA	14	TGTGCCAGTAGTATAATGGGGGACGGTCAGCCCCAGCATTTT	CASSIMGDGQPQHF
TRBJ2-1	TRBV12-3/TRBV12-4	few	TRBD2	16	TGTGCCAGCAGGGAAAGCGGGAGTGCCTCCTACAATGAGCAGTTCTTC	CASRESGSASYNEQFF
TRBJ2-7	TRBV9	many	NA	13	TGTGCCAGCAGCGTAGGCTTATCGGGCGAGCAGTACTTC	CASSVGLSGEQYF
TRBJ1-1	TRBV6-5	many	NA	16	TGTGCCAGCAGTTACTCGGCTCAGGGGTGGAACACTGAAGCTTTCTTT	CASSYSAQGWNTEAFF
TRBJ2-3	TRBV27	many	NA	13	TGTGCCAGCAGTTTAACCGCCACAGATACGCAGTATTTT	CASSLTATDTQYF
TRBJ1-1	TRBV5-1	many	TRBD1	13	TGCGCCAGCACGGGACAGTCGAACACTGAAGCTTTCTTT	CASTGQSNTEAFF
TRBJ2-5	TRBV29-1	many	NA	12	TGCAGCGTCGGGGACATAGGAGAGACCCAGTACTTC	CSVGDIGETQYF
TRBJ2-2	TRBV19	many	TRBD1	15	TGTGCCAGTAGAACAGGACAGGAGCGCACCGGGGAGCTGTTTTTT	CASRTGQERTGELFF
TRBJ2-1	TRBV30	few	TRBD1	14	TGTGCCTGGAGTGCGGGACAGGGTAACAATGAGCAGTTCTTC	CAWSAGQGNNEQFF
TRBJ2-7	TRBV7-2	many	NA	14	TGTGCCAGCAGCCGAGGACGGGGAACCTACGAGCAGTACTTC	CASSRGRGTYEQYF
TRBJ1-3	TRBV7-2	many	NA	15	TGTGCCAGCAGCTCTGCGACGGTCTCTGGAAACACCATATATTTT	CASSSATVSGNTIYF
TRBJ2-7	TRBV2	many	NA	15	TGTGCCAGCAGTGGGTCGTCGGACCTCACCTACGAGCAGTACTTC	CASSGSSDLTYEQYF
TRBJ2-7	TRBV27	many	TRBD2	15	TGTGCCAGCAGTTTGGGACTAGCGGGAGGGCTCGAGCAGTACTTC	CASSLGLAGGLEQYF
TRBJ1-5	TRBV28	many	NA	15	TGTGCCAGCAGAGCGGAGCAGTATAGCAATCAGCCCCAGCATTTT	CASRAEQYSNQPQHF
TRBJ2-5	TRBV20-1	many	TRBD2	14	TGCAGTGCTACTGGACTAGAAAATGGGGAGACCCAGTACTTC	CSATGLENGETQYF
TRBJ2-7	TRBV28	many	TRBD2	15	TGTGCCAGCAGTCCCGGGACTACATCTTCCTACGAGCAGTACTTC	CASSPGTTSSYEQYF
TRBJ2-7	TRBV28	many	NA	11	TGTGCAAGTATTGGTAACTACGAGCAGCACTTC	CASIGNYEQHF
TRBJ2-5	TRBV12-3/TRBV12-4	NA	TRBD2	16	TGTGCCAGCAGTTTAGGACGGACTAGCGGTCCTTGGACCCAGTACTTC	CASSLGRTSGPWTQYF
TRBJ2-5	TRBV29-1	many	TRBD1	13	TGCAGCACGCGACAGGGGGCCCAAGAGACCCAGTACTTC	CSTRQGAQETQYF
TRBJ2-2	TRBV27	few	NA	16	TGTGCCAGCAGTTTATACAGGGAAGACTACACCGGGGAGCTGTTTTTT	CASSLYREDYTGELFF
TRBJ2-4	TRBV5-6	few	TRBD2	17	TGTGCCAGCAGCTTGGGGAGCGGGAGGTCCTTCAAAAACATTCAGTACTTC	CASSLGSGRSFKNIQYF
TRBJ2-2	TRBV28	many	NA	15	TGTGCCAGCAGTTTGCCGGGGGCGGGTACCGGGGAGCTGTTTTTT	CASSLPGAGTGELFF
TRBJ2-7	TRBV12-3/TRBV12-4	NA	TRBD1	15	TGTGCCAGCAGTTCGGGACAGGGGCTAACCTACGAGCAGTACTTC	CASSSGQGLTYEQYF
TRBJ2-2	TRBV11-2	few	NA	15	TGTGCCAGCAGCTTAGTCGGTGAGGACACCGGGGAGCTGTTTTTT	CASSLVGEDTGELFF
TRBJ1-1	TRBV6-5	many	NA	13	TGTGCCAGCAGGGGGACGGTGAACACTGAAGCTTTCTTT	CASRGTVNTEAFF
TRBJ2-2	TRBV2	many	TRBD1	16	TGTGCCAGCAGTGGCCAGGGGGTGGCGAACACCGGGGAGCTGTTTTTT	CASSGQGVANTGELFF
TRBJ2-7	TRBV6-5	many	NA	13	TGTGCCAGCAGTTACTCGGCGGGTTACGAGCAGTACTTC	CASSYSAGYEQYF
TRBJ2-2	TRBV15	many	NA	16	TGTGCCACCAGCAGAGCGGGCGGCTCCAACACCGGGGAGCTGTTTTTT	CATSRAGGSNTGELFF
TRBJ1-2	TRBV13	many	NA	16	TGTGCCAGCAGCTCCTCGGACCCCTCCCGCCTGTATGGCTACACCTTC	CASSSSDPSRLYGYTF
TRBJ2-7	TRBV6-5	many	NA	15	TGTGCCAGCAGTTACGGGGGAAGTGGGTCCTACGAGCAGTACTTC	CASSYGGSGSYEQYF
TRBJ2-5	TRBV6-2/TRBV6-3	many	TRBD2	15	TGTGCCAGCAGACGCACGGGACTAGCAACGGAGACCCAGTACTTC	CASRRTGLATETQYF
TRBJ2-5	TRBV4-1	many	NA	15	TGCGCCAGCAGCCAAGTGAGCGGACAGCAAGAGACCCAGTACTTC	CASSQVSGQQETQYF
TRBJ1-2	TRBV6-1	NA	NA	13	TGTGCCACCCGGCGTCCGGGGCCCTATGGCTACACCTTC	CATRRPGPYGYTF
TRBJ1-1	TRBV6-5	many	NA	13	TGTGCCACCGACCGAACAGGGTACACTGAAGCTTTCTTT	CATDRTGYTEAFF